These 23 T cell receptor beta chains were sequenced from one sample in a study of shared clonotypes between healthy human individuals. TCRdb's table, derived via immunoSEQ multiplex PCR, lists solely in-frame clones and lacks some. The table shows 2 million to 2.5 million clones, with 85% to 95% occurring only once. The sample was naive CD4+ T cells from PBMCs. Subset reported: CD45RA+ positively selected. The receptors were sampled from a man between 18 and 35 years old in good health. Some clones in this sample may be carry-over from other donors' samples.

V and J are TRBV5-5 and TRBJ2-6, with D perhaps TRBD1 (6 bases). In germline, CDR1 is SGHKS, CDR2 YYEKEE (reference sequence). The CDR3 contains 16 residues. The V end was cut by 4 bases, the J end by 0 bases, with 11 bases between. CDR3 DNA: TGTGCCAGCAGCAAGGACAGTCCCTCTGGGGCCAACGTCCTGACTTTC. Its protein is CASSKDSPSGANVLTF.

This clone was observed a few times. The J gene is TRBJ1-1, the V gene TRBV29-1; D uncertain. The CDR3 is 14 residues long. In germline, CDR1 is SQVTM, CDR2 ANQGSEA. The ends were cut back, 5 bases at V and 0 bases at J, with 13 bases in the middle. The CDR3 reads CSVHPVRLNTEAFF. As DNA, the CDR3 is TGCAGCGTTCATCCTGTAAGGTTGAACACTGAAGCTTTCTTT.

The CDR3 sequence is CASSPPERVPLKEQYF. The CDR3 DNA is TGTGCCAGCTCACCACCCGAGCGGGTTCCTTTAAAGGAGCAGTACTTC. V usage is TRBV18 and J usage is TRBJ2-7, with a possible D match to TRBD2 (6 bases). The CDR3 totals 16 residues. V was trimmed by 0 bases and J by 7 bases, leaving 19 bases between them. CDR1 KGHSH and CDR2 LQKENI come from the germline V gene.

The chain recombines TRBV9 with TRBJ1-1, with D unresolved. The germline V gene encodes CDR1 SGDLS and CDR2 YYNGEE. The V gene lost 1 base and the J gene lost 0 bases, with 4 bases spanning the gap. This CDR3 has 13 residues. The CDR3 nucleotides read TGTGCCAGCAGCGTATACATGAACACTGAAGCTTTCTTT. This gives the protein CASSVYMNTEAFF.

The chain links TRBV5-8 to TRBJ2-7; D uncertain. Germline V gives CDR1 SGHTS, CDR2 YDEGEE. V lost 0 bases and J 5 bases, leaving 9 bases between the germline ends. The CDR3 is 13 residues long. The CDR3 DNA follows: TGTGCCAGCAGCTTGGGGAGCTACGACGAGCAGTACTTC. Residues: CASSLGSYDEQYF. Supplemented by reference TRBV5-8 and TRBJ2-7, the full variable domain reads EAGVTQSPTHLIKTRGQQATLRCSPISGHTSVYWYQQALGLGLQFLLWYDEGEERNRGNFPPRFSGRQFPNYSSELNVNALELEDSALYLCASSLGSYDEQYFGPGTRLTVT.

V is TRBV5-1 and J is TRBJ2-1, with D possibly TRBD2 on 6 matching bases. The CDR3 consists of 16 residues. Trimming left V 0 bases short and J 5 bases short, with 15 bases between. Germline V CDR1 and CDR2: SGHRS, YFSETQ. Written as DNA, the CDR3 is TGCGCCAGCAGCTTGGAGGGACTGGGGCGAGACAATGAGCAGTTCTTC. Translation gives CASSLEGLGRDNEQFF.

The chain couples TRBV5-4 to TRBJ2-1; TRBD1 is a possible D gene (6 bases). Germline values: CDR1 SGHNT, CDR2 YYREEE (reference sequence). CDR3 length equals 15 residues. V was trimmed by 0 bases and J by 7 bases, leaving 14 bases between them. Here the CDR3 reads CASSLDRANGNEQFF. The CDR3 region has the DNA TGTGCCAGCAGCTTGGACAGGGCAAATGGGAATGAGCAGTTCTTC.

The chain recombines TRBV18 with TRBJ1-1; no clear D gene. The CDR3 spans 16 residues. V lost 1 base and J 2 bases, leaving 14 bases between the germline ends. Germline V gives CDR1 KGHSH, CDR2 LQKENI. The CDR3 DNA follows: TGTGCCAGCTCACCACGTACAACCTTGGATAACACTGAAGCTTTCTTT. This sequence encodes CASSPRTTLDNTEAFF.

The chain recombines TRBV15 with TRBJ2-5; no definite D call. Germline CDR1 LNHNV, CDR2 YYDKDF (reference sequence). V lost 1 base and J 2 bases, leaving 8 bases between the germline ends. The CDR3 runs 14 residues. The CDR3 is CATSRGREQETQYF. CDR3 in DNA: TGTGCCACCAGCAGAGGGAGAGAGCAAGAGACCCAGTACTTC.

The chain carries TRBV25-1 and TRBJ1-5; no clear D gene. Germline CDR1 and CDR2: MGHDK and SYGVNS. Trimming took 0 bases from V and 4 from J, leaving 7 bases between them. The CDR3 has 14 residues. The CDR3 coding sequence is TGTGCCAGCAGTGAATATAGTGGGAATCAGCCCCAGCATTTT. Translation gives CASSEYSGNQPQHF.

The chain uses TRBV14 and TRBJ2-4; 10 bases match TRBD1. V shed 4 bases, J shed 2 bases, and the junction held 8 bases outside the gene matches. This CDR3 is 17 amino acids long. CDR1 SGHDN and CDR2 FVKESK come from the germline V gene. For the CDR3, the DNA is TGTGCCAGCAGCCCTTTGACAGGGGGCGCTTCCAAAAACATTCAGTACTTC. Its translation: CASSPLTGGASKNIQYF.

The gene calls are TRBV7-8 and TRBJ2-3; a weak D match, TRBD2 (6 bases). CDR3 length: 16 residues. V dropped 7 bases and J dropped 3 bases, with 20 bases sitting between them. Per the germline V gene, CDR1 is SGHVS and CDR2 is FQNEAQ. CDR3 DNA: TGTGCCAGCACCGAAAGGAGGGGCCTGAGGACAGATACGCAGTATTTT. Protein sequence: CASTERRGLRTDTQYF.

The chain employs TRBV5-6 and TRBJ2-3, with a tentative D call TRBD1 (6 bases). The CDR3 is made up of 17 amino acids. The V end was cut by 3 bases, the J end by 0 bases, with 17 bases between. Germline CDR1 SGHDT, CDR2 YYEEEE. CDR3: CASSSMGRGFSTDTQYF. Written as DNA, the CDR3 is TGTGCCAGCAGCTCCATGGGCAGGGGCTTTAGCACAGATACGCAGTATTTT.

This rearrangement joins TRBV2 to TRBJ2-2; 10 bases are a match to TRBD1. This CDR3 spans 16 amino acids. With V trimmed by 6 bases and J by 7 bases, 11 bases remained unmatched. CDR1 is SNHLY and CDR2 is FYNNEI in the germline V gene. Here the CDR3 DNA reads TGTGCCAGCAGCGAGCCGGGACAGGGGATGGTCGGGGAGCTGTTTTTT. Amino acids: CASSEPGQGMVGELFF.

J is TRBJ2-5 and V is TRBV4-1; 11 bases map to TRBD2. Germline loops: CDR1 MGHRA, CDR2 YSYEKL. The V and J ends lost 5 bases and 5 bases, in that order; junction bases with no gene match: 10. The CDR3 consists of 16 residues. The CDR3 loop is CASSKGLAEGRETQYF. The DNA of the CDR3 is TGCGCCAGCAGCAAGGGACTAGCGGAGGGACGGGAGACCCAGTACTTC.

The V call is TRBV19, the J call TRBJ2-2; 9 nucleotides align to TRBD2. Germline loops: CDR1 LNHDA, CDR2 SQIVND (reference sequence). The CDR3 is 14 amino acids. Trimming at V came to 5 bases and at J to 3 bases, leaving 1 base not matched to a gene. The CDR3 DNA is TGTGCCAGTAGTCGCGGGGGGGACACCGGGGAGCTGTTTTTT. Its translation: CASSRGGDTGELFF.

About this clone itself: At the DNA level, this CDR3 is encoded by other sequences in the same sample as well. The chain links TRBV18 to TRBJ1-4; D call uncertain. This CDR3 comprises 15 residues. Germline V gene data show CDR1 as KGHSH and CDR2 as LQKENI. V lost 0 bases and J 3 bases, leaving 8 bases between the germline ends. The chain's CDR3 is CASSPPGLSNEKLFF. The CDR3 nucleotides are TGTGCCAGCTCACCACCAGGGCTATCTAATGAAAAACTGTTTTTT. Using reference TRBV18 and TRBJ1-4 for the parts outside the CDR3, the full variable domain is NAGVMQNPRHLVRRRGQEARLRCSPMKGHSHVYWYRQLPEEGLKFMVYLQKENIIDESGMPKERFSAEFPKEGPSILRIQQVVRGDSAAYFCASSPPGLSNEKLFFGSGTQLSVL.

V gene TRBV7-2 combines with J gene TRBJ2-3, with 7 bases matching TRBD2. The junction had 4 bases not matched to a gene; V was cut back by 3 bases and J by 4 bases. The CDR3 is made up of 14 amino acids. The V gene's germline CDR1 is SGHTA and CDR2 FQGNSA. The CDR3 is CASSFTSVPDTQYF. The CDR3 DNA reads TGTGCCAGCAGCTTCACTAGCGTGCCAGATACGCAGTATTTT.

The chain has TRBV5-1 and TRBJ2-1; perhaps D is TRBD1 or TRBD2 (5 bases each). Trimming removed 4 bases at V and 6 bases at J, with 20 bases between. Germline CDR1 and CDR2: SGHRS and YFSETQ. The CDR3 sequence is 16 residues long. CDR3 DNA sequence: TGCGCCAGCAGCAGTGCCGGGACCCCTATTCGCAATGAGCAGTTCTTC. This translates into CASSSAGTPIRNEQFF.

This clone turned up a few times. This chain links TRBV11-2 with TRBJ1-5; no clear D. The CDR3 is 14 amino acids. The germline V and J ends were trimmed by 4 bases and 0 bases, with 7 bases remaining between them. Per germline, CDR1 SGHAT and CDR2 FQNNGV. CDR3 in amino acids: CASSSGYSNQPQHF. The DNA for the CDR3 is TGTGCCAGCAGCTCCGGTTATAGCAATCAGCCCCAGCATTTT. The full variable domain, rest sourced from reference TRBV11-2 and TRBJ1-5, is EAGVAQSPRYKIIEKRQSVAFWCNPISGHATLYWYQQILGQGPKLLIQFQNNGVVDDSQLPKDRFSAERLKGVDSTLKIQPAKLEDSAVYLCASSSGYSNQPQHFGDGTRLSIL.

This clone was recorded only once. The gene calls are TRBV5-1 and TRBJ1-2; D uncertain. There are 15 residues in the CDR3. Germline lookup yields CDR1 SGHRS and CDR2 YFSETQ. Deletions cut 2 bases from V and 3 bases from J, with 14 bases between. CDR3 protein: CASSLREQSDYGYTF. As DNA, the CDR3 is TGCGCCAGCAGCTTACGGGAGCAAAGCGACTATGGCTACACCTTC.

The chain carries TRBV7-6 and TRBJ2-3; the D is unclear. Germline loops: CDR1 SGHVS, CDR2 FNYEAQ. Trimming cost V 5 bases and J 1 base, with 13 bases left between them. The length of the CDR3 is 15 residues. CDR3 amino acids: CASSRRGDGTDTQYF. CDR3 coding DNA: TGTGCCAGCAGCCGTCGAGGTGACGGCACAGATACGCAGTATTTT.

About this clone itself: Different DNA sequences within this sample yield the same CDR3. This chain links TRBV7-2 with TRBJ1-5; D uncertain. Per germline, CDR1 SGHTA and CDR2 FQGNSA. V lost 3 bases to trimming and J lost 0 bases, with 6 bases between them. CDR3 length equals 14 residues. This CDR3 is CASSLWGSNQPQHF. In nucleotides, the CDR3 is TGTGCCAGCAGCTTGTGGGGTAGCAATCAGCCCCAGCATTTT.